This T cell receptor (beta chain) stems from a study of circulating and synovial CD4+ cells in juvenile arthritis. Study-level findings and limits: Bulk blood CD4 samples held at least an order of magnitude more or fewer genomes than CPL.

The CDR3 totals 11 residues. Trimming removed 5 bases from V and 10 bases from J, with 10 bases in between. CDR1 MDHEN and CDR2 SYDVKM come from the germline V gene. This clone was counted only a few times. The antigen remains undetermined. Only in-frame clones appear in the TCRdb table, and some are missing; sequencing was by immunoSEQ multiplex PCR. Of about 33,000 clones in the sample, about 95% were seen once. This receptor was identified in a human donor with juvenile idiopathic arthritis. The material sequenced was CD4+ T cells from blood. The chain combines TRBV28 with TRBJ2-3, with a weak D call TRBD2 (5 bases). This CDR3 is CASSTLGAQYF. CDR3 nucleotide sequence: TGTGCCAGCAGTACCCTCGGGGCGCAGTATTTT.